The 29 T cell receptor beta chains presented below share a single source sample, sequenced in a study of CD8+ T cells in alopecia areata (dated by TCRdb to 2016 to 2019). The library was made by the immunoSEQ multiplex PCR assay. For TCR sequencing, RNA was extracted from every sample and reverse transcribed into cDNA to serve as template. As stored in TCRdb, this immuneACCESS dataset retains in-frame rearrangements with V and J assigned. A fraction of the clones does not appear; measured against another copy, unresolved V genes explain less than half of the discrepancy, and the remainder lacks a known reason. The sample profile shows about 42,000 clones; about three fifths of them were found once. Under 25% of the sample rests with the top ten. In light of the paper, this sample's time point label describes: four to five weeks on oral tofacitinib. Reading the label with the study, this specimen's treatment or condition is: oral pan-JAK inhibitor, 5-10 mg twice daily.

The material was CD8+ T cells sorted from blood, obtained at week 4, from a patient treated with tofacitinib. These TCRs come from a human donor with alopecia areata.

CDR3 DNA: TGTGCCTGGGATACTAGTAGTTCCTACGAGCAGTACTTC. Protein: CAWDTSSSYEQYF. The chain is built from TRBV30 and TRBJ2-7; D might be TRBD2 (5 bases). The germline gives CDR1 GTSNPN, CDR2 SVGIG (reference sequence). V lost 5 bases and J lost 1, with 12 bases in between. The CDR3 runs 13 residues.

V usage is TRBV30 and J usage is TRBJ2-1; D uncertain. In germline, CDR1 is GTSNPN, CDR2 SVGIG (reference sequence). The CDR3 has 13 amino acids. Trimming pared 4 bases from V and 2 bases from J, leaving 9 bases between. CDR3 DNA sequence: TGTGCCTGGACTGGGGTGCCCTACAATGAGCAGTTCTTC. As protein: CAWTGVPYNEQFF.

The chain employs TRBV15 and TRBJ1-2, with no clear D. Germline V CDR1 and CDR2: LNHNV, YYDKDF (reference sequence). The V end was cut by 5 bases, the J end by 6 bases, with 16 bases between. The length of the CDR3 is 14 residues. The CDR3 is CATSDLQRLDGYTF. DNA of the CDR3: TGTGCCACCAGCGATTTACAGAGGTTGGATGGCTACACCTTC.

The rearrangement links TRBV11-3 to TRBJ2-1; TRBD2 is a possible D gene (6 bases). V lost 6 bases, J lost 9 bases, and 18 bases lay in between. The V gene's germline CDR1 is SGHNT and CDR2 YENEEA. This CDR3 comprises 14 residues. CDR3 sequence reads: CASSEGSGDAEQFF. The CDR3 DNA follows: TGTGCCAGCAGTGAGGGGTCGGGGGATGCTGAGCAGTTCTTC.

The V call is TRBV7-2, the J call TRBJ1-1, with TRBD1 identical over 7 bases. The V gene's germline CDR1 is SGHTA and CDR2 FQGNSA. The V and J ends lost 5 bases and 4 bases, in that order; junction bases with no gene match: 4. The CDR3 runs to 13 residues. The CDR3 DNA reads TGTGCCAGCAGCCGGGGACAGTTCACTGAAGCTTTCTTT. It translates to CASSRGQFTEAFF.

This clone showed up just a few times. This sequence joins TRBV5-6 and TRBJ2-5; D gene uncertain. Germline lookup yields CDR1 SGHDT and CDR2 YYEEEE. The CDR3 consists of 15 residues. Trimming took 7 bases from V and 0 from J, leaving 16 bases between them. The CDR3 bases are TGTGCCAGCCAAGAAGGTGTCGTCGACCAAGAGACCCAGTACTTC. It is translated as CASQEGVVDQETQYF.

This chain connects TRBV5-6 to TRBJ1-5; D unresolved. Germline loops: CDR1 SGHDT, CDR2 YYEEEE. V was trimmed by 4 bases and J by 2 bases, leaving 10 bases between them. The CDR3 has 14 residues. CDR3 DNA sequence: TGTGCCAGCAGCGGAAATGGGGGCAATCAGCCCCAGCATTTT. It translates to CASSGNGGNQPQHF.

The genes are TRBV27 and TRBJ2-7, with D perhaps matching TRBD1 (5 bases). This CDR3 spans 14 amino acids. Trimming removed 2 bases at V and 0 bases at J, with 8 bases between. Germline V gene sequence: CDR1 MNHEY, CDR2 SMNVEV (reference sequence). Here the CDR3 DNA reads TGTGCCAGCAGTTTAATAGGGGCCTCCTACGAGCAGTACTTC. Residues: CASSLIGASYEQYF.

The rearrangement joins TRBV9 to TRBJ2-7; TRBD1 might be the D (5 bases). CDR3 length: 15 residues. Germline assignment: CDR1 SGDLS and CDR2 YYNGEE. V was cut by 0 bases and J by 0 bases, with 10 bases left in between. The CDR3 region has the DNA TGTGCCAGCAGCGTAGGAGACAGCCCCTCCTACGAGCAGTACTTC. Amino acid sequence: CASSVGDSPSYEQYF.

The gene calls are TRBV29-1 and TRBJ1-1; maybe TRBD1 (6 bases). Germline assignment: CDR1 SQVTM and CDR2 ANQGSEA. The ends were cut back, 7 bases at V and 3 bases at J, with 18 bases in the middle. The CDR3 loop spans 14 amino acids. The CDR3 DNA is TGCAGCGCCCCACCAGGGGTAGAGGACACTGAAGCTTTCTTT. Amino acids: CSAPPGVEDTEAFF.

V usage is TRBV29-1 and J usage is TRBJ2-2, with D hard to call. The CDR3 runs to 13 residues. In germline, CDR1 is SQVTM, CDR2 ANQGSEA. The V end lost 5 bases, the J end lost 3 bases, and 10 bases lay between the germline ends. This CDR3 is CSVLSRYTGELFF. CDR3 coding DNA: TGCAGCGTTTTGTCCCGGTACACCGGGGAGCTGTTTTTT.

The chain couples TRBV30 to TRBJ1-5, with D hard to call. Per the germline V gene, CDR1 is GTSNPN and CDR2 is SVGIG (reference sequence). Trimming took off 5 bases at V and 0 bases at J, with 14 bases between the two ends. The CDR3 consists of 15 residues. The CDR3 sequence is CAWAVGTSSNQPQHF. CDR3 sequence (DNA): TGTGCCTGGGCGGTCGGCACGTCTAGCAATCAGCCCCAGCATTTT.

This chain links TRBV4-3 with TRBJ2-1, with D possibly matching TRBD2 (7 bases). CDR3 length: 16 residues. Germline CDR1 reads LGHNA; CDR2 reads YSLEER. V lost 1 base to trimming and J lost 7 bases, with 17 bases between them. In DNA form, the CDR3 reads TGCGCCAGCAGCCAAGTTACTGGGGGCGGGGGAAATGAGCAGTTCTTC. This gives the protein CASSQVTGGGGNEQFF.

The rearrangement links TRBV11-2 to TRBJ2-7; no firm D call. The germline gives CDR1 SGHAT, CDR2 FQNNGV. The CDR3 has 11 residues. Trimming took 1 base from V and 2 from J, leaving 0 bases between them. CDR3 sequence: CASSLAYEQYF. CDR3 nucleotide sequence: TGTGCCAGCAGCTTAGCCTACGAGCAGTACTTC.

V is TRBV13 and J is TRBJ2-7; tentative D call: TRBD2 (6 bases). Germline CDR1 reads PRHDT; CDR2 reads FYEKMQ (reference sequence). Trimming took 5 bases from V and 1 from J, leaving 12 bases between them. The CDR3 is made up of 14 amino acids. The CDR3 DNA reads TGTGCCAGCAGCCCAGGCGCGGGGTCCTACGAGCAGTACTTC. Protein product: CASSPGAGSYEQYF.

This chain links TRBV29-1 with TRBJ1-1; D unresolved. Germline V gene data show CDR1 as SQVTM and CDR2 as ANQGSEA. The CDR3 contains 10 residues. Trimming left V 6 bases short and J 3 bases short, with 5 bases between. The CDR3 region is CSVWDTEAFF. CDR3 bases: TGCAGCGTATGGGACACTGAAGCTTTCTTT.

This clone has only a few counts. This sample also contains other DNA sequences that code for the same CDR3. The V call is TRBV29-1, the J call TRBJ2-7; 7 nucleotides match TRBD1. This CDR3 has 12 residues. Germline V gene data show CDR1 as SQVTM and CDR2 as ANQGSEA. Trimming cost V 6 bases and J 3 bases; bases outside gene matches: 5. The CDR3 nucleotides read TGCAGCGTAGAGGGACAGAACTACGAGCAGTACTTC. This gives the protein CSVEGQNYEQYF.

A single count supports this clone. This chain uses TRBV5-1 with TRBJ2-3; D is undetermined. The CDR3 totals 13 residues. The germline V and J ends were trimmed by 0 bases and 6 bases, with 8 bases remaining between them. Germline V gene sequence: CDR1 SGHRS, CDR2 YFSETQ. The CDR3 DNA reads as TGCGCCAGCAGCTTGGTTCTCTCGGATACGCAGTATTTT. Residues: CASSLVLSDTQYF.

The rearrangement links TRBV4-2 to TRBJ2-4; D remains ambiguous. The CDR3 covers 15 residues. V was shortened by 0 bases and J by 7 bases, with 13 bases between the two germline ends. Germline loops: CDR1 LGHNA, CDR2 YNFKEQ. CDR3 DNA sequence: TGTGCCAGCAGCCAAGATTTCAGAGGTTCGAACATTCAGTACTTC. Its translation: CASSQDFRGSNIQYF.

This chain joins TRBV27 and TRBJ1-1; weak D call: TRBD1 (5 bases). CDR3 length: 11 amino acids. Germline CDR1 and CDR2: MNHEY and SMNVEV (reference sequence). With 7 bases removed from V and 8 bases from J, the gap between germline ends came to 11 bases. CDR3 in DNA: TGTGCCAGCACCCTCGGACAAGAAGCTTTCTTT. Protein: CASTLGQEAFF.

The chain carries TRBV4-3 and TRBJ2-7, with D perhaps matching TRBD1 or TRBD2 (6 bases each). Germline CDR1 and CDR2: LGHNA and YSLEER. V dropped 0 bases and J dropped 1 base, with 10 bases sitting between them. The CDR3 sequence is 15 residues long. The DNA for the CDR3 is TGCGCCAGCAGCCAAGATAGGGGGGAATCCTACGAGCAGTACTTC. Translated, it gives CASSQDRGESYEQYF.

This clone has only a few counts. This chain links TRBV19 with TRBJ1-2; perhaps TRBD1 as D (5 bases). CDR1 and CDR2 (germline): LNHDA, SQIVND (reference sequence). The CDR3 sequence is 15 residues long. V was clipped by 0 bases and J by 8 bases, with 16 bases between them. The DNA for the CDR3 is TGTGCCAGTAGTATAGACGGCAGGGTAACGGTCGGCTACACCTTC. Translated, it gives CASSIDGRVTVGYTF.

This chain joins TRBV6-5 and TRBJ1-5, with D unresolved. Trimming removed 0 bases from V and 6 bases from J, with 6 bases in between. CDR1 is MNHEY and CDR2 is SVGAGI in the germline V gene. The CDR3 is 13 residues long. CDR3 loop: CASSYSILQPQHF. DNA for the CDR3: TGTGCCAGCAGTTACTCTATTCTTCAGCCCCAGCATTTT.

The chain carries TRBV7-8 and TRBJ1-4; D is unclear. The germline V gene has CDR1 SGHVS and CDR2 FQNEAQ. CDR3 length: 15 amino acids. V shed 5 bases and J shed 3 bases, with 13 bases lying between them. CDR3 bases: TGTGCCAGCAGCAGTTCCGGGTTCTCTAATGAAAAACTGTTTTTT. As protein: CASSSSGFSNEKLFF.

The rearrangement joins TRBV2 to TRBJ2-5; 8 bases map to TRBD1. V lost 7 bases to trimming and J lost 4 bases; unmatched junction nucleotides: 11. Germline assignment: CDR1 SNHLY and CDR2 FYNNEI. The CDR3 extends over 15 amino acids. CDR3 in amino acids: CASNSRDRPLETQYF. CDR3 coding DNA: TGTGCCAGCAATTCCCGGGACAGGCCGTTAGAGACCCAGTACTTC.

V gene TRBV19 combines with J gene TRBJ1-1; a weak D match, TRBD1 (6 bases). This CDR3 contains 13 residues. Germline loops: CDR1 LNHDA, CDR2 SQIVND (reference sequence). V gave up 6 bases and J gave up 2 bases, with 10 bases separating them. The CDR3 loop is CASSVQGNTEAFF. CDR3 nucleotides: TGTGCCAGTAGCGTACAGGGCAACACTGAAGCTTTCTTT.

Only a few counts were recorded for this clone. V gene TRBV29-1 combines with J gene TRBJ1-1; D call uncertain. The CDR3 extends over 12 amino acids. The V end was cut by 5 bases, the J end by 1 base, with 8 bases between. The V gene's germline CDR1 is SQVTM and CDR2 ANQGSEA. The CDR3 DNA reads as TGCAGCGTTCGCGAGGGGAACACTGAAGCTTTCTTT. Translating gives CSVREGNTEAFF.

This clone was picked up a small number of times. J is TRBJ2-1 and V is TRBV7-9, with 9 nucleotides matching TRBD1. The germline V gene has CDR1 SEHNR and CDR2 FQNEAQ (reference sequence). Trimming at V came to 6 bases and at J to 7 bases, leaving 7 bases not matched to a gene. The CDR3 is made up of 14 amino acids. The CDR3 nucleotides are TGTGCCAGCAGAAACCGGGACAGGGAGAATGAGCAGTTCTTC. The encoded protein is CASRNRDRENEQFF.

This sequence joins TRBV7-9 and TRBJ1-1; 12 nucleotides align to TRBD1. The CDR3 is made up of 17 amino acids. Germline V gene sequence: CDR1 SEHNR, CDR2 FQNEAQ (reference sequence). Losses at the gene ends were 0 bases for V and 5 bases for J; bases not matched to a gene: 7. CDR3 sequence: CASSLAGDRGRGTEAFF. CDR3 in DNA: TGTGCCAGCAGCTTAGCGGGGGACAGGGGGCGCGGGACTGAAGCTTTCTTT.